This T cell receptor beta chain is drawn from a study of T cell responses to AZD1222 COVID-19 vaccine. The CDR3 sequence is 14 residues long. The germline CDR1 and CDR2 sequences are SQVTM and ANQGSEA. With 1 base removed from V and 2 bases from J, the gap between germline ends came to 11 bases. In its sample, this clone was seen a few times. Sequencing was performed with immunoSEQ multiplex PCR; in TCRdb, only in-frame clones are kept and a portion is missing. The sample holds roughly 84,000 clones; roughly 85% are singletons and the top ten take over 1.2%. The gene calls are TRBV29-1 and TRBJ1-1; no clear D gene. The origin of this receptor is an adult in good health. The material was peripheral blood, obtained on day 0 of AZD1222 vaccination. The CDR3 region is CSVEGIYGNTEAFF. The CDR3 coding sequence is TGCAGCGTTGAAGGGATATACGGTAACACTGAAGCTTTCTTT.